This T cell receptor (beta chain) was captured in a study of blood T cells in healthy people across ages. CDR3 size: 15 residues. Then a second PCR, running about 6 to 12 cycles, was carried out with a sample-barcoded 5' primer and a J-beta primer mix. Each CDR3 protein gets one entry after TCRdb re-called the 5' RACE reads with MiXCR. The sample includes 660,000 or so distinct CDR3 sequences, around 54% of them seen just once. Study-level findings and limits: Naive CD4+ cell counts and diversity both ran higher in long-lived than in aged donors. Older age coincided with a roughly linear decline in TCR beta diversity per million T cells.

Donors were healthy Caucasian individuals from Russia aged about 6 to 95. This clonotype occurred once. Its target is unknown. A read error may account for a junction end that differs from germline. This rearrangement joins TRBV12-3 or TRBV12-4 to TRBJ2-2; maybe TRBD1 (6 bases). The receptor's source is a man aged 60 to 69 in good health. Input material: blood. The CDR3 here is CARSRLTGTTGELFF. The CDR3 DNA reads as TGTGCCCGCAGTCGATTAACAGGGACCACCGGGGAGCTGTTTTTT.